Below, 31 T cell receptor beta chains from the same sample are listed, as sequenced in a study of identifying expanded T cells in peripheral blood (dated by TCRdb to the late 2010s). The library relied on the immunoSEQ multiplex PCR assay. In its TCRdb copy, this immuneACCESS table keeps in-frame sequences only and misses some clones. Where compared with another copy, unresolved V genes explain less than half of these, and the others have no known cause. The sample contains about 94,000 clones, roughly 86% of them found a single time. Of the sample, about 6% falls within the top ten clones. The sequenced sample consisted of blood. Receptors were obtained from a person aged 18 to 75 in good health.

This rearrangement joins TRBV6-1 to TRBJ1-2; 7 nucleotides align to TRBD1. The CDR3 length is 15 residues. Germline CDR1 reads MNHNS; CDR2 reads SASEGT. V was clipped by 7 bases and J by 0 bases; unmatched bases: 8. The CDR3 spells CASKEFGTANYGYTF. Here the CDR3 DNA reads TGTGCCAGCAAAGAATTTGGGACAGCTAACTATGGCTACACCTTC.

The CDR3 reads CASSANLVATNEKLFF. The DNA for the CDR3 is TGTGCCAGCTCAGCCAACCTCGTTGCAACTAATGAAAAACTGTTTTTT. This sequence joins TRBV18 and TRBJ1-4; no clear D. This CDR3 spans 16 amino acids. The germline gives CDR1 KGHSH, CDR2 LQKENI. V was clipped by 5 bases and J by 0 bases, with 13 bases between them.

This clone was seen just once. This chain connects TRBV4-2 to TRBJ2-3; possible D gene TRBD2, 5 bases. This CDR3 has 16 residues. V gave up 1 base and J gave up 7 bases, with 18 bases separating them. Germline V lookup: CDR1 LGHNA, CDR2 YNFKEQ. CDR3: CASSQAAASRENTQYF. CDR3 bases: TGTGCCAGCAGCCAAGCGGCGGCCTCGAGGGAAAATACGCAGTATTTT.

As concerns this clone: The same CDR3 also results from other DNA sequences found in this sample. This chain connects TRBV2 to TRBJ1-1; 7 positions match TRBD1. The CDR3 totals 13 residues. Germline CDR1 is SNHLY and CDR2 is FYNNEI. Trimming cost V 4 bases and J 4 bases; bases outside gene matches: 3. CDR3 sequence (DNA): TGTGCCAGCAGTGGACAGGGTGCCACTGAAGCTTTCTTT. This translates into CASSGQGATEAFF.

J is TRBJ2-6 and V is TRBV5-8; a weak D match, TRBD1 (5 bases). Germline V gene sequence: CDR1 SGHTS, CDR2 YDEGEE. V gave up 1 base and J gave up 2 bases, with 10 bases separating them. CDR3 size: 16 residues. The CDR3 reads CASSLTQGTGANVLTF. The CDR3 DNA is TGTGCCAGCAGCTTGACGCAGGGTACTGGGGCCAACGTCCTGACTTTC.

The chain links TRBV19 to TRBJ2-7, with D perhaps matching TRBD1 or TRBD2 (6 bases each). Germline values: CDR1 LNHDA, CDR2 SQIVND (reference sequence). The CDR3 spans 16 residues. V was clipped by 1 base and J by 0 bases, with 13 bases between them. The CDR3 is CASSIVGAGSSYEQYF. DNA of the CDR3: TGTGCCAGTAGTATAGTGGGGGCGGGGAGCTCCTACGAGCAGTACTTC.

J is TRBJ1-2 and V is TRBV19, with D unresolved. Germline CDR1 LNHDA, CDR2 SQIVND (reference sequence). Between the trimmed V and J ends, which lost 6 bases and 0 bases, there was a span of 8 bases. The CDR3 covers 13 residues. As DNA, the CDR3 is TGTGCCAGTAGGTCGAGCCCTAACTATGGCTACACCTTC. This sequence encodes CASRSSPNYGYTF.

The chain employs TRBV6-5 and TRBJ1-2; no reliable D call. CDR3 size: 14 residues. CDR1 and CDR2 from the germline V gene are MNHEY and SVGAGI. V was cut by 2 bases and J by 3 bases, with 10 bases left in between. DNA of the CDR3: TGTGCCAGCAGTTACACGGGTGGGGACTATGGCTACACCTTC. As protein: CASSYTGGDYGYTF.

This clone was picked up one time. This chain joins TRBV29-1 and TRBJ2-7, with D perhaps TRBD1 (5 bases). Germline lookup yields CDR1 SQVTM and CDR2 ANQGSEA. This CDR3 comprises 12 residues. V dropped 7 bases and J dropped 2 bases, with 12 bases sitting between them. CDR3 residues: CSAKLGAYEQYF. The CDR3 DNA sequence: TGCAGCGCCAAATTAGGGGCCTACGAGCAGTACTTC.

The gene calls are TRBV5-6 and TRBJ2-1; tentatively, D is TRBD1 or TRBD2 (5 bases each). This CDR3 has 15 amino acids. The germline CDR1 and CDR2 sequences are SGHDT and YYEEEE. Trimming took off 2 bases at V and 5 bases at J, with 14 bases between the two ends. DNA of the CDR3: TGTGCCAGCAGCTTCGAATGGGGGATCAACAATGAGCAGTTCTTC. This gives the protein CASSFEWGINNEQFF.

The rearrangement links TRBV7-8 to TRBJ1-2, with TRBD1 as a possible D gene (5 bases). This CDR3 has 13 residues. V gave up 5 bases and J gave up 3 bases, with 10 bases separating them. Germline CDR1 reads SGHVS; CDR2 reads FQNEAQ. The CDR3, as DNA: TGTGCCAGCAGCCCGGGGACTGACTATGGCTACACCTTC. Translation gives CASSPGTDYGYTF.

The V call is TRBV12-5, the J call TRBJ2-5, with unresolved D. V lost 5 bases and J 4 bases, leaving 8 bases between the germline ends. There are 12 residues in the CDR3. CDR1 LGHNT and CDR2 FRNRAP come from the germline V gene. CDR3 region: CASGTLGETQYF. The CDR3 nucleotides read TGTGCTAGTGGTACCCTGGGAGAGACCCAGTACTTC.

The CDR3 sequence: CAISGSTAFLGYTF. CDR3 bases: TGTGCCATCAGTGGGTCGACAGCCTTCCTAGGCTACACCTTC. This chain uses TRBV10-3 with TRBJ1-2; D perhaps matches TRBD1 (5 bases). There are 14 residues in the CDR3. Between the trimmed V and J ends, which lost 4 bases and 8 bases, there was a span of 17 bases. Germline lookup yields CDR1 ENHRY and CDR2 SYGVKD.

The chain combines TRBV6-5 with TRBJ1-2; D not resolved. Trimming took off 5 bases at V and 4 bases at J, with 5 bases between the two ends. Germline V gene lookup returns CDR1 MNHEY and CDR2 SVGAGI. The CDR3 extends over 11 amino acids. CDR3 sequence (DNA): TGTGCCAGCAGTAACACCTATGGCTACACCTTC. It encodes CASSNTYGYTF.

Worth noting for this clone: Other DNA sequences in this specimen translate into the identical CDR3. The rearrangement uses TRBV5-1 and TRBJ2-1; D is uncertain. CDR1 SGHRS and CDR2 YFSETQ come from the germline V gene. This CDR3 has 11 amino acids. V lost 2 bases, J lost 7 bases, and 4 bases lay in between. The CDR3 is CASSLSNEQFF. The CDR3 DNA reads TGCGCCAGCAGCTTAAGTAATGAGCAGTTCTTC.

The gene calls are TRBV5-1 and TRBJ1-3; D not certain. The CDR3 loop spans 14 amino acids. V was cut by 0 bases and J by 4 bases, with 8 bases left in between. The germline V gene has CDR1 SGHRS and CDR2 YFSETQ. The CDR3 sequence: CASSLAPGGNTIYF. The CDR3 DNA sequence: TGCGCCAGCAGCTTGGCCCCCGGAGGAAACACCATATATTTT.

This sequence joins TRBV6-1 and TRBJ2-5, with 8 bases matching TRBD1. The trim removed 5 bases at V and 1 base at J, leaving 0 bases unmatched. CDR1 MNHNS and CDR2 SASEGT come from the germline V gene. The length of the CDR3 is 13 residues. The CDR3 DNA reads TGTGCCAGCAGTCAGGGGGCCCAAGAGACCCAGTACTTC. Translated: CASSQGAQETQYF.

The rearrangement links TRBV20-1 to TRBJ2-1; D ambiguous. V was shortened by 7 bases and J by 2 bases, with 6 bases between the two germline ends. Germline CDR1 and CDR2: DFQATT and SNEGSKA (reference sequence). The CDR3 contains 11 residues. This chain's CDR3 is CSGSAYNEQFF. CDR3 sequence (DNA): TGCAGTGGTTCCGCCTACAATGAGCAGTTCTTC.

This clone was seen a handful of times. CDR3 residues: CASSDFGNTIYF. The CDR3 bases are TGTGCCAGCAGCGATTTTGGAAACACCATATATTTT. This chain uses TRBV9 with TRBJ1-3; no firm D call. Germline lookup yields CDR1 SGDLS and CDR2 YYNGEE. The V end lost 3 bases, the J end lost 3 bases, and 4 bases lay between the germline ends. The CDR3 is made up of 12 amino acids.

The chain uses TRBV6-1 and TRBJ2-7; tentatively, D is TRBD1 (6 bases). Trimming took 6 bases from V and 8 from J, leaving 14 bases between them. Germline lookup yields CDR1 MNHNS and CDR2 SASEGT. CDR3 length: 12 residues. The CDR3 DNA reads TGTGCCAGCAGCCGGAGACAGGAACAGCAGTACTTC. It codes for CASSRRQEQQYF.

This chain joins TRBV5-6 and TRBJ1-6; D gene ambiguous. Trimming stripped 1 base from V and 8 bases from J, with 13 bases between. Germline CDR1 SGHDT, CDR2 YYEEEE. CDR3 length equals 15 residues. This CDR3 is CASSLRYSAHSPLHF. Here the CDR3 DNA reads TGTGCCAGCAGCTTGCGGTACAGCGCCCATTCACCCCTCCACTTT.

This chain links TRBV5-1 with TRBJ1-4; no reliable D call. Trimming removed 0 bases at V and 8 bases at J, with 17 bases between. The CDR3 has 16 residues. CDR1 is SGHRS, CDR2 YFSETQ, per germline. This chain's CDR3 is CASSLAPQVIGEKLFF. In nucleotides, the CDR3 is TGCGCCAGCAGCTTGGCCCCCCAGGTTATTGGGGAAAAACTGTTTTTT.

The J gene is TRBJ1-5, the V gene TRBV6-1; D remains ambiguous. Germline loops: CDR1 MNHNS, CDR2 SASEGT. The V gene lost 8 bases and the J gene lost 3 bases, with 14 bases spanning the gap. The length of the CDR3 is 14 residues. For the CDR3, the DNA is TGTGCCAGCTTTTTTGCAGGATACAATCAGCCCCAGCATTTT. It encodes CASFFAGYNQPQHF.

CDR3 DNA sequence: TGTGCCAGCAGCTCCTCTCTACAGGGACTAGCGGGAGAGGCAGATACGCAGTATTTT. Translating it yields CASSSSLQGLAGEADTQYF. The chain is built from TRBV7-8 and TRBJ2-3, with 14 bases identical to TRBD2. The CDR3 has 19 amino acids. With V trimmed by 4 bases and J by 4 bases, 13 bases remained unmatched. CDR1 is SGHVS, CDR2 FQNEAQ, per germline.

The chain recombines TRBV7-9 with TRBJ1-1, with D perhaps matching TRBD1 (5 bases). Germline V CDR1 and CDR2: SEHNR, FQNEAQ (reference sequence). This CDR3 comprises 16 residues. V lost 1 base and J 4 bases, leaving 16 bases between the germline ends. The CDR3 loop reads CASSLGQQGIGTEAFF. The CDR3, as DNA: TGTGCCAGCAGCTTAGGGCAGCAGGGTATAGGCACTGAAGCTTTCTTT.

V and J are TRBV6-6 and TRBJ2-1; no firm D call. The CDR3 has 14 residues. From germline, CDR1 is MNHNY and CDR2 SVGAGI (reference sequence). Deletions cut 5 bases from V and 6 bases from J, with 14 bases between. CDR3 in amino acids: CASSRPGPGNEQFF. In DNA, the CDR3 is TGTGCCAGCAGTCGACCAGGCCCGGGCAATGAGCAGTTCTTC.

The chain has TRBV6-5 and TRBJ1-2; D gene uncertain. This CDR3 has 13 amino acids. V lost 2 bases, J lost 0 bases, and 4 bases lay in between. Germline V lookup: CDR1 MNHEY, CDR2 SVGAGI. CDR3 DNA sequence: TGTGCCAGCAGTTACCTGGCTAACTATGGCTACACCTTC. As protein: CASSYLANYGYTF.

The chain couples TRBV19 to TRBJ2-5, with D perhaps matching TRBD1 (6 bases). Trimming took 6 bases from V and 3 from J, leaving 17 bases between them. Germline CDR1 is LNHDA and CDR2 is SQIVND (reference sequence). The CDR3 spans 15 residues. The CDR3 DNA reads TGTGCCAGTAGCCAAAAAGAAAACAGGGAAGAGACCCAGTACTTC. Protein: CASSQKENREETQYF. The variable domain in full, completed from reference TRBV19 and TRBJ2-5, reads DGGITQSPKYLFRKEGQNVTLSCEQNLNHDAMYWYRQDPGQGLRLIYYSQIVNDFQKGDIAEGYSVSREKKESFPLTVTSAQKNPTAFYLCASSQKENREETQYFGPGTRLLVL.

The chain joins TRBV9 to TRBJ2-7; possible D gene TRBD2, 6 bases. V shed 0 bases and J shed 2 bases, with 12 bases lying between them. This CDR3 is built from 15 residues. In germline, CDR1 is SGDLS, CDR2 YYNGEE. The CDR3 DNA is TGTGCCAGCAGCGTAGGTCCAGCGGGCGCCTACGAGCAGTACTTC. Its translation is CASSVGPAGAYEQYF. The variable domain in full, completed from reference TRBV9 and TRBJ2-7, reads DSGVTQTPKHLITATGQRVTLRCSPRSGDLSVYWYQQSLDQGLQFLIQYYNGEERAKGNILERFSAQQFPDLHSELNLSSLELGDSALYFCASSVGPAGAYEQYFGPGTRLTVT.

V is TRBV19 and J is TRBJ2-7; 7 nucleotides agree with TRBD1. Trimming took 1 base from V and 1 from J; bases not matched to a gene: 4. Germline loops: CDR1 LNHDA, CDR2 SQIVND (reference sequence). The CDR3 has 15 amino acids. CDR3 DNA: TGTGCCAGTAGTATAGGCAGGGGGAGTTCCTACGAGCAGTACTTC. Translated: CASSIGRGSSYEQYF.

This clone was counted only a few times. The chain's CDR3 is CASSLEGAGTNTEAFF. The DNA for the CDR3 is TGCGCCAGCAGCTTGGAAGGTGCAGGGACGAACACTGAAGCTTTCTTT. The chain couples TRBV5-1 to TRBJ1-1, with D possibly being TRBD1 (5 bases). The V gene's germline CDR1 is SGHRS and CDR2 YFSETQ. The CDR3 has 16 residues. V shed 0 bases and J shed 1 base, with 13 bases lying between them.